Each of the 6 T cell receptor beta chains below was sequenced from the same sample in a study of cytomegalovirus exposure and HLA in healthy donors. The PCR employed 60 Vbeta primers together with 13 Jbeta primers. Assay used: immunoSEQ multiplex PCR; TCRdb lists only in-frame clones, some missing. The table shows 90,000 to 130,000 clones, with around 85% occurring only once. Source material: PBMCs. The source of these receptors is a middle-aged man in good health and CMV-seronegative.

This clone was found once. The CDR3 spells CASSPSKRGTQYF. In nucleotides, the CDR3 is TGCGCCAGCAGCCCCTCGAAAAGGGGTACGCAGTATTTT. The V call is TRBV5-1, the J call TRBJ2-3; weak D call: TRBD1 (5 bases). The germline V and J ends were trimmed by 4 bases and 8 bases, with 14 bases remaining between them. Per the germline V gene, CDR1 is SGHRS and CDR2 is YFSETQ. The CDR3 consists of 13 residues.

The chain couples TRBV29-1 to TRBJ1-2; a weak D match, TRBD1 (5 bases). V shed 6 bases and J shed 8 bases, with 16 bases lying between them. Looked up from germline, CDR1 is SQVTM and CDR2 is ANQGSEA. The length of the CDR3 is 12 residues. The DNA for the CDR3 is TGCAGCGTCGGCCTTTCAGACAGAGGCTACACCTTC. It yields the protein CSVGLSDRGYTF. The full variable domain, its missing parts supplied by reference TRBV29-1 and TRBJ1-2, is SAVISQKPSRDICQRGTSLTIQCQVDSQVTMMFWYRQQPGQSLTLIATANQGSEATYESGFVIDKFPISRPNLTFSTLTVSNMSPEDSSIYLCSVGLSDRGYTFGSGTRLTVV.

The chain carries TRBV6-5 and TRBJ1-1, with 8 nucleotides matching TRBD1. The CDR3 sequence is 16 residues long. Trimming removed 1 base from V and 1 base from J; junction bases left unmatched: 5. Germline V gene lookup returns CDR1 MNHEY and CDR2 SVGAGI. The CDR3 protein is CASSYLTGDGNTEAFF. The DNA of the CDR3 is TGTGCCAGCAGTTACTTGACAGGGGATGGGAACACTGAAGCTTTCTTT.

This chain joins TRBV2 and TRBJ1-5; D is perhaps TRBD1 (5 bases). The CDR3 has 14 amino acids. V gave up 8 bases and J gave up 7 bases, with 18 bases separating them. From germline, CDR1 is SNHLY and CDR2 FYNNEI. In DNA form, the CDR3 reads TGTGCCAGCCAAGGCGGAGGGGTGGGCCAGCCCCAGCATTTT. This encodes CASQGGGVGQPQHF.

The DNA of the CDR3 is TGTGCCAGCAGTTACTCGGGCAGTGCAACTAATGAAAAACTGTTTTTT. It yields the protein CASSYSGSATNEKLFF. The chain combines TRBV6-5 with TRBJ1-4; no firm D call. From germline, CDR1 is MNHEY and CDR2 SVGAGI. The CDR3 runs 16 residues. V lost 0 bases and J lost 0, with 8 bases in between.

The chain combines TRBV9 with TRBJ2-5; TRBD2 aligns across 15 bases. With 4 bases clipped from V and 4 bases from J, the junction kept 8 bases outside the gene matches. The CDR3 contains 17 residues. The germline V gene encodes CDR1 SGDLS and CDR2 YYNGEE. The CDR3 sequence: CASSPHPGLAGGETQYF. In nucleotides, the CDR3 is TGTGCCAGCAGCCCTCACCCGGGACTAGCGGGGGGAGAGACCCAGTACTTC.